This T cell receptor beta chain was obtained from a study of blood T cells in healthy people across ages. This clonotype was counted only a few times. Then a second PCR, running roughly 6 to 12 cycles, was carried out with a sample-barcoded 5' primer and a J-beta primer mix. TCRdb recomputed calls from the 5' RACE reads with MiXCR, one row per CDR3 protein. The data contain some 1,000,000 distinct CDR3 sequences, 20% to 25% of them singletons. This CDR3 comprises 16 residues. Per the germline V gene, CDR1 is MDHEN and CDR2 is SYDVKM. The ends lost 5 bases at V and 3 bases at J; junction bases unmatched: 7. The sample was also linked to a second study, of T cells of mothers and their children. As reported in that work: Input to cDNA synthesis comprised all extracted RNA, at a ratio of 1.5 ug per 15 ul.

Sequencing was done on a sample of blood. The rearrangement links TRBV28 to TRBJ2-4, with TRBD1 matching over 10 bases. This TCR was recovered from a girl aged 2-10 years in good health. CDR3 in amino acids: CASSPTGGFDKNIQYF. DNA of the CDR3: TGTGCCAGCAGTCCGACAGGGGGCTTCGACAAAAACATTCAGTACTTC.